Each of the 16 T cell receptor beta chains below was sequenced from the same sample in a study of CD8 T cells in ankylosing spondylitis. These receptors lack a known antigen. TCRdb re-called the 5' RACE reads through MiXCR, storing one row per CDR3 protein. The data contain about 390,000 distinct CDR3 sequences, approximately 20% of them singletons. Broader study findings: There was a TCR beta motif, made of fewer than 10 highly homologous variants, that appeared characteristic of ankylosing spondylitis blood.

The material sequenced was blood, either unsorted or a sorted T cell fraction (not recorded which). Every receptor here comes from a male donor with ankylosing spondylitis.

The gene calls are TRBV7-9 and TRBJ2-1, with TRBD2 matching 12 bases. CDR1 and CDR2 (germline): SEHNR, FQNEAQ (reference sequence). The CDR3 has 16 residues. The V segment lost 5 bases and the J segment 10 bases; nucleotides outside the gene matches: 12. The DNA of the CDR3 is TGTGCCAGCAGCCTGCCTGGGACTAGCGGGTCCCAGGAGCAGTTCTTC. Translated, it gives CASSLPGTSGSQEQFF.

This chain joins TRBV28 and TRBJ2-2; the D is unclear. Trimming took 7 bases from V and 5 from J, leaving 14 bases between them. The germline gives CDR1 MDHEN, CDR2 SYDVKM. The CDR3 is 14 amino acids. The CDR3 nucleotides are TGTGCCAGCACCCGGCACCTGGGGACCGGGGAGCTGTTTTTT. This gives the protein CASTRHLGTGELFF.

This clonotype occurred a few times. This rearrangement joins TRBV5-1 to TRBJ2-5; D may be TRBD1 or TRBD2 (6 bases each). Germline V lookup: CDR1 SGHRS, CDR2 YFSETQ. V shed 0 bases and J shed 5 bases, with 14 bases lying between them. This CDR3 has 15 amino acids. The DNA for the CDR3 is TGCGCCAGCAGCTTGGCCCGGGGGCAGACGGAGACCCAGTACTTC. Translated, it gives CASSLARGQTETQYF.

V is TRBV12-3 or TRBV12-4 and J is TRBJ2-1; D is perhaps TRBD2 (6 bases). Trimming removed 5 bases from V and 3 bases from J, with 14 bases in between. This CDR3 is built from 15 residues. CDR3 bases: TGTGCCAGCAGTCGCGCGGGACGCCGCTACAATGAGCAGTTCTTC. This gives the protein CASSRAGRRYNEQFF.

This clonotype was detected a few times. V is TRBV7-9 and J is TRBJ1-1, with unresolved D. Trimming cost V 1 base and J 5 bases, with 5 bases left between them. From germline, CDR1 is SEHNR and CDR2 FQNEAQ (reference sequence). This CDR3 has 12 amino acids. The CDR3 here is CASSLEATEAFF. CDR3 DNA: TGTGCCAGCAGCTTAGAGGCGACTGAAGCTTTCTTT.

The gene calls are TRBV5-1 and TRBJ2-3, with TRBD2 matching 11 bases. The V and J ends lost 3 bases and 0 bases, in that order; junction bases with no gene match: 9. CDR3 length: 18 amino acids. CDR1 and CDR2 (germline): SGHRS, YFSETQ. The chain's CDR3 is CASSSLTIAGGSTDTQYF. Written as DNA, the CDR3 is TGCGCCAGCAGCTCCCTGACCATAGCGGGAGGGAGCACAGATACGCAGTATTTT.

This clonotype was counted once. The chain couples TRBV28 to TRBJ2-7; D might be TRBD2 (7 bases). Germline CDR1 MDHEN, CDR2 SYDVKM. The CDR3 has 14 residues. V lost 3 bases and J 4 bases, leaving 13 bases between the germline ends. The CDR3 coding sequence is TGTGCCAGCAGTTTGCTGGGGAGGGGGTACGAGCAGTACTTC. Its protein product is CASSLLGRGYEQYF.

This clonotype occurred many times. The gene calls are TRBV5-5 and TRBJ1-2, with 8 bases aligning to TRBD1. The CDR3 loop spans 13 amino acids. Germline V gives CDR1 SGHKS, CDR2 YYEKEE (reference sequence). J was trimmed by 8 bases and V by 5 bases; bases with no gene match: 8. CDR3 protein: CASSPGTGRGYTF. CDR3 sequence (DNA): TGTGCCAGCAGTCCCGGGACAGGAAGGGGCTACACCTTC.

This clonotype showed up many times. The J gene is TRBJ2-3, the V gene TRBV29-1; 7 nucleotides align to TRBD2. The V and J ends lost 5 bases and 0 bases, in that order; junction bases with no gene match: 8. There are 15 residues in the CDR3. CDR1 and CDR2 from the germline V gene are SQVTM and ANQGSEA. CDR3 nucleotide sequence: TGCAGCGTTAGACGCGTTAGCGGGAGCACAGATACGCAGTATTTT. This codes for CSVRRVSGSTDTQYF.

The chain employs TRBV9 and TRBJ2-7; TRBD1 aligns across 9 bases. Germline assignment: CDR1 SGDLS and CDR2 YYNGEE. CDR3 length: 15 amino acids. Germline trimming cut 0 bases from V and 6 bases from J; bases unmatched to any gene: 7. CDR3 nucleotide sequence: TGTGCCAGCAGCGTAGCTGGACAGGGGAACTCCGAGCAGTACTTC. The encoded protein is CASSVAGQGNSEQYF.

This clonotype was picked up a small number of times. CDR3: CAISDKTGYNEQFF. In DNA, the CDR3 is TGTGCCATCAGTGATAAGACGGGTTACAATGAGCAGTTCTTC. The chain recombines TRBV10-3 with TRBJ2-1; D ambiguous. The V end lost 3 bases, the J end lost 4 bases, and 10 bases lay between the germline ends. The germline CDR1 and CDR2 sequences are ENHRY and SYGVKD. CDR3 length: 14 amino acids.

This clonotype was seen only a few times. The chain links TRBV12-3 or TRBV12-4 to TRBJ1-1; possible D gene TRBD1, 5 bases. The length of the CDR3 is 15 residues. V lost 5 bases to trimming and J lost 5 bases, with 18 bases between them. CDR3 sequence reads: CASSASVGASTEAFF. DNA of the CDR3: TGTGCCAGCAGTGCTTCTGTAGGGGCCTCTACTGAAGCTTTCTTT.

The chain links TRBV24-1 to TRBJ2-2; 9 nucleotides align to TRBD2. The CDR3 runs to 14 residues. The V segment lost 9 bases and the J segment 2 bases; nucleotides outside the gene matches: 3. CDR1 KGHDR and CDR2 SFDVKD come from the germline V gene. In nucleotides, the CDR3 is TGTGCCACCCAGGGACTAGCTAACACCGGGGAGCTGTTTTTT. Protein: CATQGLANTGELFF.

This clonotype was counted a few times. V usage is TRBV3-1 and J usage is TRBJ2-7, with D possibly being TRBD1 (5 bases). CDR3 length: 13 residues. Germline V gene lookup returns CDR1 LGHDT and CDR2 YNNKEL (reference sequence). Trimming stripped 4 bases from V and 2 bases from J, with 9 bases between. The CDR3, as DNA: TGTGCCAGCAGCCGACGACAGACCTACGAGCAGTACTTC. Translated: CASSRRQTYEQYF.

This clonotype appeared a few times. The CDR3 DNA is TGTGCCAGCAGTTGGGGGGGCGTGAGTCAGCCCCAGCATTTT. Translated: CASSWGGVSQPQHF. The chain has TRBV28 and TRBJ1-5; TRBD1 might be the D (6 bases). CDR1 and CDR2 from the germline V gene are MDHEN and SYDVKM. Trimming took 4 bases from V and 6 from J, leaving 13 bases between them. The CDR3 is 14 residues long.

V and J are TRBV20-1 and TRBJ2-3; 12 nucleotides agree with TRBD1. Germline CDR1 is DFQATT and CDR2 is SNEGSKA (reference sequence). V shed 5 bases and J 5 bases; nucleotides not matched to a gene: 17. There are 18 residues in the CDR3. Here the CDR3 reads CSALLITGTGGFVDTQYF. The CDR3 DNA reads as TGCAGTGCTCTCCTTATAACCGGGACAGGGGGCTTTGTAGATACGCAGTATTTT.